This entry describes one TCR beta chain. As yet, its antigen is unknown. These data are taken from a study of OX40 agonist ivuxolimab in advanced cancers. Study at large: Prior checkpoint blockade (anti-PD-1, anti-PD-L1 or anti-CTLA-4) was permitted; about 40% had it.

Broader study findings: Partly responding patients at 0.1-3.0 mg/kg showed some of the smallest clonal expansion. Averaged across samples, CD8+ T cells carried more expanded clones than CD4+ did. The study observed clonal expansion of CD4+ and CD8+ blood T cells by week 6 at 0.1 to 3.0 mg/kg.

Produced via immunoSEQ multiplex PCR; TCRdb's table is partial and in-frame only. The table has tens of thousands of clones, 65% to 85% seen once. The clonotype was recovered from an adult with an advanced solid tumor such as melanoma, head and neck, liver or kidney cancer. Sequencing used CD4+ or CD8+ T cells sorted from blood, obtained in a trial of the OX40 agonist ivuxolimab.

CDR3 coding DNA: TGCAGCGTTTTTGGACCGGGACAGGCGGACAATGAGCAGTTCTTC. Its protein product is CSVFGPGQADNEQFF. The rearrangement joins TRBV29-1 to TRBJ2-1; 8 bases are shared with TRBD1. The CDR3 is 15 residues long. J gave up 5 bases and V 5 bases, and 11 bases lay outside the gene matches. Germline CDR1 is SQVTM and CDR2 is ANQGSEA.